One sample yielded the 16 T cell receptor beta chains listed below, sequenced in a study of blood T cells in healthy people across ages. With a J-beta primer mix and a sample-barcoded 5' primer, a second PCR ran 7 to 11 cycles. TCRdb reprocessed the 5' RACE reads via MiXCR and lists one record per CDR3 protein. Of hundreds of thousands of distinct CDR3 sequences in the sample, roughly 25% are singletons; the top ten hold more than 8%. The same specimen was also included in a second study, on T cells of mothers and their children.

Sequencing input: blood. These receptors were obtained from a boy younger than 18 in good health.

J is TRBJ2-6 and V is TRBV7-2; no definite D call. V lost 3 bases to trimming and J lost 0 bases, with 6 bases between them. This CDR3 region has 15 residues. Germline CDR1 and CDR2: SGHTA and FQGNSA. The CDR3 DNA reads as TGTGCCAGCAGCTTTGGAAACTCTGGGGCCAACGTCCTGACTTTC. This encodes CASSFGNSGANVLTF.

CDR3 protein: CASSLHSGVNNEQFF. The DNA for the CDR3 is TGTGCCAGCAGTTTACACTCTGGGGTAAACAATGAGCAGTTCTTC. The chain couples TRBV28 to TRBJ2-1; D not certain. Trimming took off 2 bases at V and 5 bases at J, with 13 bases between the two ends. The CDR3 covers 15 residues. CDR1 MDHEN and CDR2 SYDVKM come from the germline V gene.

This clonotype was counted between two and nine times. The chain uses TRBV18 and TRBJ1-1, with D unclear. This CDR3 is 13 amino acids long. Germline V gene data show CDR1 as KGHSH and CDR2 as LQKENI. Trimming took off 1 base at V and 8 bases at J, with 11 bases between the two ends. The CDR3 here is CASSPRLTEEAFF. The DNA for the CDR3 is TGTGCCAGCTCACCACGTTTAACGGAGGAAGCTTTCTTT.

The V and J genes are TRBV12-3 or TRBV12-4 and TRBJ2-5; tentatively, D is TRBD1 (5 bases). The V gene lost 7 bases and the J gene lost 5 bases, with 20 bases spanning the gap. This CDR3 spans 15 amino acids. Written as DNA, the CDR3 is TGTGCCAGCACCTACACTACAGGTTTTGGGGAGACCCAGTACTTC. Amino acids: CASTYTTGFGETQYF.

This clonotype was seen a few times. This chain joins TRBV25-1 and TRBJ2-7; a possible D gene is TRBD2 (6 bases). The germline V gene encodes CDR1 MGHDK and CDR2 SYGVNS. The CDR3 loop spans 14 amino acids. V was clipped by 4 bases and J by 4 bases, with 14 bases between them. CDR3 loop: CASSVAGAGYEQYF. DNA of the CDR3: TGTGCCAGCAGTGTAGCCGGGGCGGGATACGAGCAGTACTTC.

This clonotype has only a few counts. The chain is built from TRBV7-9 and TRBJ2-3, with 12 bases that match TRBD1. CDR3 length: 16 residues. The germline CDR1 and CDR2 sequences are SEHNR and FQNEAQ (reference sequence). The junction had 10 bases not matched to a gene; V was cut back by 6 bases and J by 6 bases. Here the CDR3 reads CASSKTGTGGLDTQYF. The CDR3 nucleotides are TGTGCCAGCAGTAAAACCGGGACAGGGGGCTTGGATACGCAGTATTTT.

The CDR3 coding sequence is TGTGCCAGCTCGCCAGCGGGAGGGCCCAATGAGCAGTTCTTC. As protein: CASSPAGGPNEQFF. V gene TRBV18 combines with J gene TRBJ2-1; 10 nucleotides match TRBD2. CDR1 KGHSH and CDR2 LQKENI come from the germline V gene. The junction had 5 bases not matched to a gene; V was cut back by 6 bases and J by 6 bases. The CDR3 is 14 residues long. Full variable domain (outside the CDR3, taken from reference TRBV18 and TRBJ2-1): NAGVMQNPRHLVRRRGQEARLRCSPMKGHSHVYWYRQLPEEGLKFMVYLQKENIIDESGMPKERFSAEFPKEGPSILRIQQVVRGDSAAYFCASSPAGGPNEQFFGPGTRLTVL.

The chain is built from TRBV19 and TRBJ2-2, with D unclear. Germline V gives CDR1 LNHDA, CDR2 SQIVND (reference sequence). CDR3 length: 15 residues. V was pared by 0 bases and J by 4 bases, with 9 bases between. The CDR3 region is CASSIEGGPTGELFF. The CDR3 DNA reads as TGTGCCAGTAGTATAGAAGGCGGACCCACCGGGGAGCTGTTTTTT.

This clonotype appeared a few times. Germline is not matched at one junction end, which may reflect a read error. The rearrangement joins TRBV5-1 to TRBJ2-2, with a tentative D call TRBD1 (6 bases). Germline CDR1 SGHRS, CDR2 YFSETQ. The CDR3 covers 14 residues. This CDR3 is CASSLQGGTGELFF. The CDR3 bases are TGTGCCAGCAGTTTACAGGGTGGCACCGGGGAGCTGTTTTTT.

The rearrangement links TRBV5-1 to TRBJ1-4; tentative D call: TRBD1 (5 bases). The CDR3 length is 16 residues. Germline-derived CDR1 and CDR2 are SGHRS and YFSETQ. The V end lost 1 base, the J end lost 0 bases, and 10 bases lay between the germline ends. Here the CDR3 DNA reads TGCGCCAGCAGCTTGACTTCGGGGGCAACTAATGAAAAACTGTTTTTT. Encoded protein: CASSLTSGATNEKLFF.

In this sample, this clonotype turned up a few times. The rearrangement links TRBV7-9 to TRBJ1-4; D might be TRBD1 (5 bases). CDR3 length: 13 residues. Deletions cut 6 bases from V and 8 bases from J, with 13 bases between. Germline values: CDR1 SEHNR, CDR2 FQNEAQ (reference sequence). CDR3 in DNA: TGTGCCAGCAGACGACAGATTGGGGAAAAACTGTTTTTT. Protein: CASRRQIGEKLFF.

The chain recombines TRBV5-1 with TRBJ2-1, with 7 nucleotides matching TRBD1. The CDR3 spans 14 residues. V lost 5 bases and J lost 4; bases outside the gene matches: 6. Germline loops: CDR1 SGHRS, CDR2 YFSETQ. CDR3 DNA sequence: TGCGCCAGCAGGGAACGACAGGGTTACAATGAGCAGTTCTTC. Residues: CASRERQGYNEQFF.

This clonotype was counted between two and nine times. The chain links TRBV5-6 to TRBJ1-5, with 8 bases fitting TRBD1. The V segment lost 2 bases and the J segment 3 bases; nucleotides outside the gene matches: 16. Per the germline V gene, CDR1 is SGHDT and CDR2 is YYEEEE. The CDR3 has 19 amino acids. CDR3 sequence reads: CASSFTGGGGVSNNQPQHF. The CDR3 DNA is TGTGCCAGCAGCTTTACAGGGGGAGGTGGTGTGAGTAACAATCAGCCCCAGCATTTT.

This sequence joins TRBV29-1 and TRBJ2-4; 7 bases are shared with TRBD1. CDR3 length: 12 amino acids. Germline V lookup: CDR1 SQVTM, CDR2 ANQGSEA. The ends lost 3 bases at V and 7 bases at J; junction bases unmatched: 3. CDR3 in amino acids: CSVDSGGNIQYF. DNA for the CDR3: TGCAGCGTTGATTCAGGGGGTAACATTCAGTACTTC.

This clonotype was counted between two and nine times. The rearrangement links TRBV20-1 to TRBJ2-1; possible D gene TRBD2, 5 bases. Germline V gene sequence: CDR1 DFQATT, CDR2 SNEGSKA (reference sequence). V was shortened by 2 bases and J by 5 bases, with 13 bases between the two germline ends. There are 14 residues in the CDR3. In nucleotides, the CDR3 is TGCAGTGCTAGACCGGGGAGCCAGAACAATGAGCAGTTCTTC. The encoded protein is CSARPGSQNNEQFF.

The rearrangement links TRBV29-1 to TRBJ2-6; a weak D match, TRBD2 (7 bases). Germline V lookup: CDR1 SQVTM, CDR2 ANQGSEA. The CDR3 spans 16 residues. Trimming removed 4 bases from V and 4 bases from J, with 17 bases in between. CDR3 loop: CSVGRGARGGANVLTF. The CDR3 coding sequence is TGCAGCGTTGGCCGGGGGGCCAGAGGAGGGGCCAACGTCCTGACTTTC.